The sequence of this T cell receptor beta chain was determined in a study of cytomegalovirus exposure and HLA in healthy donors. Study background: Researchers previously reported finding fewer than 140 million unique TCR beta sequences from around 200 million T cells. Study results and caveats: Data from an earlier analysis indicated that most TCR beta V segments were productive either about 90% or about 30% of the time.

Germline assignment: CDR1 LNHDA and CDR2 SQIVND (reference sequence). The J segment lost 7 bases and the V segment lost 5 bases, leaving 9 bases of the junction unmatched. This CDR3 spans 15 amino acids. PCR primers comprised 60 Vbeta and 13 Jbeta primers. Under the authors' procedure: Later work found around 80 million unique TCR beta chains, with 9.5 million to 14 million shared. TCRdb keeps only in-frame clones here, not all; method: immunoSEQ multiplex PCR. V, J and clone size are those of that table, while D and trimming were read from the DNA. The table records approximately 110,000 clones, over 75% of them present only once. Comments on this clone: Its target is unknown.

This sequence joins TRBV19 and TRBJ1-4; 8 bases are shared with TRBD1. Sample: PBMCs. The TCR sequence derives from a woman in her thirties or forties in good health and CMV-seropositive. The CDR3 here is CASSARTGSVEKLFF. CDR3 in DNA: TGTGCCAGTAGTGCGCGGACAGGGAGTGTTGAAAAACTGTTTTTT.